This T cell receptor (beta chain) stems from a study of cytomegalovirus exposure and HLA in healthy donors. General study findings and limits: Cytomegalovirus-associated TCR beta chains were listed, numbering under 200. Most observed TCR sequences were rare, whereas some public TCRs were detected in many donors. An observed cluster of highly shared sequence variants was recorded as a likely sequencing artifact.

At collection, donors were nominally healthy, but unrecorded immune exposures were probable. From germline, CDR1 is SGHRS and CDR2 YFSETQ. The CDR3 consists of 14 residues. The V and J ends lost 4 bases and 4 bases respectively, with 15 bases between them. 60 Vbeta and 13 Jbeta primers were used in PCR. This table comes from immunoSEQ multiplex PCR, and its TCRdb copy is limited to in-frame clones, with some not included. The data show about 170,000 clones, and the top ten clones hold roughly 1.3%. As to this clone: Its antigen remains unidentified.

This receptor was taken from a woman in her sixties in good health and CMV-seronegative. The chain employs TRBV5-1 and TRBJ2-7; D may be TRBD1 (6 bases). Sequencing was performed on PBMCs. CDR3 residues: CASSRIPGHYEQYF. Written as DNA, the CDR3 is TGCGCCAGCAGCCGGATCCCGGGACATTACGAGCAGTACTTC.